This T cell receptor (beta chain) was sequenced for a study of blood T cell repertoires in COVID-19. Study details: Acute and convalescent COVID-19 samples came from the United States, Italy and Spain.

In the original analysis: Estimation of nucleated cell counts was performed using reference gene primer amplification. TCRdb keeps only in-frame clones here, not all; method: immunoSEQ multiplex PCR. That table supplies the V and J calls and clone size; D and trimming were determined from the DNA. The sample includes a few hundred thousand clones, 80% to 90% of them seen just once. The germline CDR1 and CDR2 sequences are MGHRA and YSYEKL. V was trimmed by 1 base and J by 3 bases, leaving 12 bases between them. This CDR3 is 15 amino acids long. Input material: peripheral blood. The source of this sequence is an older woman with COVID-19, enrolled during active disease. The rearrangement links TRBV4-1 to TRBJ1-1, with a weak D call TRBD1 (5 bases). The CDR3, as DNA: TGCGCCAGCAGCCAAGCGCGGGGCCTGGACACTGAAGCTTTCTTT. It is translated as CASSQARGLDTEAFF.